This TCR beta chain comes out of a study of T cell clonality in common variable immunodeficiency. Some clones are missing from TCRdb's copy, which holds only in-frame ones; the method was immunoSEQ multiplex PCR. The sample contains 50,000 to 70,000 clones, none of them singletons. This clone was counted many times. The read ends 3 residues before the CDR3 terminus; that terminus is restored from the germline J gene. V gave up 0 bases and J gave up 2 bases; unmatched junction bases: 5. From germline, CDR1 is SGHRS and CDR2 YFSETQ. CDR3 length: 16 amino acids. What was sequenced was peripheral blood mononuclear cells. The TCR comes from a person aged 18 to 70 in good health. This rearrangement joins TRBV5-1 to TRBJ2-1; 7 bases are shared with TRBD1. CDR3 DNA (partial): TGCGCCAGCAGCTTGGCGGGACAGCCCCCCTACAATGAG. Translated: CASSLAGQPPYNE. The CDR3 in full is CASSLAGQPPYNEQFF.